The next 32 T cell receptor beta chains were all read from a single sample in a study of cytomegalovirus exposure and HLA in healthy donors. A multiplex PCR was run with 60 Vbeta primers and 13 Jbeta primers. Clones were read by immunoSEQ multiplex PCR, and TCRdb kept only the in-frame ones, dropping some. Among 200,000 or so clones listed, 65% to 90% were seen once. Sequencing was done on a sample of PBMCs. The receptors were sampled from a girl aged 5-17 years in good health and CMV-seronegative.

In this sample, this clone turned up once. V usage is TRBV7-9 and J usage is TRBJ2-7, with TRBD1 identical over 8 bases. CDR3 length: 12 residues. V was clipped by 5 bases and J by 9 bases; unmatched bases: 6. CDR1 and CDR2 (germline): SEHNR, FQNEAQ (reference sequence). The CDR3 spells CASSPDRAGQYF. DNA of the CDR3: TGTGCCAGCAGCCCGGACAGGGCAGGGCAGTACTTC.

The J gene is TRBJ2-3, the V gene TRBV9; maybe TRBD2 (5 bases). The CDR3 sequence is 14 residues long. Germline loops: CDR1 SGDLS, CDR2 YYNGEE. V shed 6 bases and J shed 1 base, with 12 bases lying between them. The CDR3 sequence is CASTLASGTDTQYF. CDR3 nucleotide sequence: TGTGCCAGCACTTTAGCGAGTGGCACAGATACGCAGTATTTT.

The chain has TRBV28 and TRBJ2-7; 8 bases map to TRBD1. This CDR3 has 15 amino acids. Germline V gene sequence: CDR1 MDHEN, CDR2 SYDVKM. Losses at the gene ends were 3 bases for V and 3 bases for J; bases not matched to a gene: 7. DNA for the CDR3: TGTGCCAGCAGTTTTTGGACAGGGATTCTCTACGAGCAGTACTTC. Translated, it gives CASSFWTGILYEQYF. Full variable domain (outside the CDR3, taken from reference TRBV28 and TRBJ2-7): DVKVTQSSRYLVKRTGEKVFLECVQDMDHENMFWYRQDPGLGLRLIYFSYDVKMKEKGDIPEGYSVSREKKERFSLILESASTNQTSMYLCASSFWTGILYEQYFGPGTRLTVT.

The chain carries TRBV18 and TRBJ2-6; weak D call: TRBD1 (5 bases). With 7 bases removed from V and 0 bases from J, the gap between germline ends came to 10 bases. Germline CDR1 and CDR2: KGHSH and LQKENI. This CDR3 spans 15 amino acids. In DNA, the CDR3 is TGTGCCAGCTTCGACAGCCTCTCTGGGGCCAACGTCCTGACTTTC. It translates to CASFDSLSGANVLTF.

This chain's CDR3 is CASSFEGPEVYSNQPQHF. CDR3 coding DNA: TGTGCCAGCAGCTTCGAGGGCCCCGAAGTTTATAGCAATCAGCCCCAGCATTTT. The chain uses TRBV5-8 and TRBJ1-5; no definite D call. The V and J ends lost 2 bases and 0 bases respectively, with 18 bases between them. This CDR3 is 18 amino acids long. CDR1 is SGHTS and CDR2 is YDEGEE in the germline V gene. Full variable domain (remainder filled in from reference TRBV5-8 and TRBJ1-5): EAGVTQSPTHLIKTRGQQATLRCSPISGHTSVYWYQQALGLGLQFLLWYDEGEERNRGNFPPRFSGRQFPNYSSELNVNALELEDSALYLCASSFEGPEVYSNQPQHFGDGTRLSIL.

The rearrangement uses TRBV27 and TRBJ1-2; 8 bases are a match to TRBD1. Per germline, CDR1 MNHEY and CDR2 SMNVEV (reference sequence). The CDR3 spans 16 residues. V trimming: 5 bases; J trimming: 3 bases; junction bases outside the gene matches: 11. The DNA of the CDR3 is TGTGCCAGCAGTAATAGGGCAGGGGGCTACGACTATGGCTACACCTTC. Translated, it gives CASSNRAGGYDYGYTF.

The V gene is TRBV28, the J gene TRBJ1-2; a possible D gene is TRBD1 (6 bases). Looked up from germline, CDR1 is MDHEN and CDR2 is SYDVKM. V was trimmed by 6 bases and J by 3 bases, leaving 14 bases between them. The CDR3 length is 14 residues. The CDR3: CASRPDSFHYGYTF. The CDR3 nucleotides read TGTGCCAGCAGGCCGGACAGTTTCCACTATGGCTACACCTTC.

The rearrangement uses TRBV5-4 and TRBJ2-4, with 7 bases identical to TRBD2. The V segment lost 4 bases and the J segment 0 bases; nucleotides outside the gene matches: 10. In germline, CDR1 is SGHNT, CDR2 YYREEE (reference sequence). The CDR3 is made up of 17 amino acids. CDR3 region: CASSDGRRALAKNIQYF. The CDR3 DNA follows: TGTGCCAGCAGCGACGGGAGGAGGGCCCTAGCCAAAAACATTCAGTACTTC.

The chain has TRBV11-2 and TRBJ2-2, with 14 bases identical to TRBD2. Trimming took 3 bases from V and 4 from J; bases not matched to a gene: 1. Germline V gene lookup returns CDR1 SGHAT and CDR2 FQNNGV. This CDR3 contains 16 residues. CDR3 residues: CASSFGLAGGTGELFF. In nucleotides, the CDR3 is TGTGCCAGCAGCTTCGGACTAGCGGGGGGCACCGGGGAGCTGTTTTTT. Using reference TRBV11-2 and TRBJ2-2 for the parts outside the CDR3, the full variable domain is EAGVAQSPRYKIIEKRQSVAFWCNPISGHATLYWYQQILGQGPKLLIQFQNNGVVDDSQLPKDRFSAERLKGVDSTLKIQPAKLEDSAVYLCASSFGLAGGTGELFFGEGSRLTVL.

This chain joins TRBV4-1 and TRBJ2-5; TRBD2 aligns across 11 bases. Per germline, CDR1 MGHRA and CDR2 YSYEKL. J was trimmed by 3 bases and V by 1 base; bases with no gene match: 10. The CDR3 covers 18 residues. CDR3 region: CASSQVIGTSGSKETQYF. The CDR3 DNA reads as TGCGCCAGCAGCCAAGTGATAGGGACTAGCGGAAGTAAAGAGACCCAGTACTTC.

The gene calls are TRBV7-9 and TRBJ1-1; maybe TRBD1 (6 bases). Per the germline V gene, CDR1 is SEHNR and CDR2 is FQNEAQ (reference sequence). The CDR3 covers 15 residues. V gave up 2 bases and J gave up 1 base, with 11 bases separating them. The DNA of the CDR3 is TGTGCCAGCAGCTTAACGGGACATCAGAACACTGAAGCTTTCTTT. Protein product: CASSLTGHQNTEAFF.

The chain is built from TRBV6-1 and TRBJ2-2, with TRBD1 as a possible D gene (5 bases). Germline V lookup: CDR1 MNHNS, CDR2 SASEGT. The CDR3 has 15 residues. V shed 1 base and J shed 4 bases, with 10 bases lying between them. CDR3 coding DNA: TGTGCCAGCAGTGAAGGGACAATGTTCACCGGGGAGCTGTTTTTT. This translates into CASSEGTMFTGELFF.

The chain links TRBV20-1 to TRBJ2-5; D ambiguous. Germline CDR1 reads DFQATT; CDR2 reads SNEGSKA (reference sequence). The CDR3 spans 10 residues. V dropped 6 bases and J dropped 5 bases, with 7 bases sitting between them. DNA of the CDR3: TGCAGTGCCTGGGCGGAGACCCAGTACTTC. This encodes CSAWAETQYF.

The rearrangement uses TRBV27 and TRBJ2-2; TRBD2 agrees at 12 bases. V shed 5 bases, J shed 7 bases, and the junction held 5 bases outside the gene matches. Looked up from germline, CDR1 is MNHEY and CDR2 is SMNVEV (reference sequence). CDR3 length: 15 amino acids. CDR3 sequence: CASSTTSGGGGELFF. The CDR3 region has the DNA TGTGCCAGCAGTACGACTAGCGGGGGCGGCGGGGAGCTGTTTTTT.

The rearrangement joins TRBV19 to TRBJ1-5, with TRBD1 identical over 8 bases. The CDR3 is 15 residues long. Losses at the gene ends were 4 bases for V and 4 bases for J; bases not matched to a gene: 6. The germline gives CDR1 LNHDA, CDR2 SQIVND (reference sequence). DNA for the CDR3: TGTGCCAGTAGTACTGGACAGGGATTTAATCAGCCCCAGCATTTT. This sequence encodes CASSTGQGFNQPQHF.

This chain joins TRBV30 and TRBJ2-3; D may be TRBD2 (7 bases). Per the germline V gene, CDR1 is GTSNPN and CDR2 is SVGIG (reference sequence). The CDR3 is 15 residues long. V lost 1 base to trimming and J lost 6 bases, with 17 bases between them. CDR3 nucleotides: TGTGCCTGGAGTGGGGCGGGGGCCCTGATTGATACGCAGTATTTT. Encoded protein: CAWSGAGALIDTQYF.

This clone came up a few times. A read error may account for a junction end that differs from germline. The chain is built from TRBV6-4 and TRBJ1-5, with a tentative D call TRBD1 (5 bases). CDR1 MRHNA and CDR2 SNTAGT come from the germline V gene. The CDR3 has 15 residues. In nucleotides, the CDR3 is TGTGCCAGCAGTTACTCGGGGGGGAACAATCAGCCCCAGCATTTT. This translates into CASSYSGGNNQPQHF.

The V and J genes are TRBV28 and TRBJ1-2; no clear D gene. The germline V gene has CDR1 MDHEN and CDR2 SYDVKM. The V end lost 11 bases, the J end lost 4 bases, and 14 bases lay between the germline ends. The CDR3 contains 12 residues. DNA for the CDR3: TGTGCCGCCGCGGGAGGGCTCTATGGCTACACCTTC. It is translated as CAAAGGLYGYTF.

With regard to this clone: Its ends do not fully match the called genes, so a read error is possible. The CDR3 region is CSSSLEAWTGAYEQYF. The CDR3 DNA reads as TGTTCCAGCAGCTTAGAGGCGTGGACAGGAGCCTACGAGCAGTACTTC. The V and J genes are TRBV7-9 and TRBJ2-7; 7 bases are shared with TRBD1. CDR3 length: 16 residues. From germline, CDR1 is SEHNR and CDR2 FQNEAQ (reference sequence).

The CDR3 sequence is CASSIRGREETQYF. In DNA form, the CDR3 reads TGCGCCAGCAGCATCAGGGGGCGCGAAGAGACCCAGTACTTC. The chain joins TRBV5-1 to TRBJ2-5; 8 bases agree with TRBD1. V gave up 4 bases and J gave up 3 bases; unmatched junction bases: 5. The CDR3 totals 14 residues. CDR1 and CDR2 (germline): SGHRS, YFSETQ. Together with reference TRBV5-1 and TRBJ2-5, the CDR3 gives the full variable domain: KAGVTQTPRYLIKTRGQQVTLSCSPISGHRSVSWYQQTPGQGLQFLFEYFSETQRNKGNFPGRFSGRQFSNSRSEMNVSTLELGDSALYLCASSIRGREETQYFGPGTRLLVL.

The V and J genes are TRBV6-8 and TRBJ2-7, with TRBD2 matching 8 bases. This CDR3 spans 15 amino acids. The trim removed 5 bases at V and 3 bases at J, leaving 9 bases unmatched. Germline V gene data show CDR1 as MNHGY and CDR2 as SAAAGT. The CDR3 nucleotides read TGTGCCAGCAGTGGACCGCGGGGGGCCGACTACGAGCAGTACTTC. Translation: CASSGPRGADYEQYF.

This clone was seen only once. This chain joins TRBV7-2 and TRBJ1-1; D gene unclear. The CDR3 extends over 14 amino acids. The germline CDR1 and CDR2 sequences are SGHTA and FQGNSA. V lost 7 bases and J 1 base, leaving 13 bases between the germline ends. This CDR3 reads CASTLPGWNTEAFF. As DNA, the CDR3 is TGTGCCAGCACCCTCCCCGGGTGGAACACTGAAGCTTTCTTT. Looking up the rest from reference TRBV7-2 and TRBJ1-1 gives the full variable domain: GAGVSQSPSNKVTEKGKDVELRCDPISGHTALYWYRQSLGQGLEFLIYFQGNSAPDKSGLPSDRFSAERTGGSVSTLTIQRTQQEDSAVYLCASTLPGWNTEAFFGQGTRLTVV.

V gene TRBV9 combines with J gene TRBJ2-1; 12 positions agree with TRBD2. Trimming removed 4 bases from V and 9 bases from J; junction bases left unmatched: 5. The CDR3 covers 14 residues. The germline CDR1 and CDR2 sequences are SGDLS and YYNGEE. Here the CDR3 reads CASSLAGGSSEQFF. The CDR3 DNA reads TGTGCCAGCAGCCTAGCGGGAGGGTCTAGTGAGCAGTTCTTC. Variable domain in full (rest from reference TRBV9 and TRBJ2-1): DSGVTQTPKHLITATGQRVTLRCSPRSGDLSVYWYQQSLDQGLQFLIQYYNGEERAKGNILERFSAQQFPDLHSELNLSSLELGDSALYFCASSLAGGSSEQFFGPGTRLTVL.

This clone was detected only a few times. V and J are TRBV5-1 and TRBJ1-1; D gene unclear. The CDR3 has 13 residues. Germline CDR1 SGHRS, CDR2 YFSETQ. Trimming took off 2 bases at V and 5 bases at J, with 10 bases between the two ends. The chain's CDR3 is CASSFEVRTEAFF. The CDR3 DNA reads TGCGCCAGCAGCTTCGAGGTCCGAACTGAAGCTTTCTTT.

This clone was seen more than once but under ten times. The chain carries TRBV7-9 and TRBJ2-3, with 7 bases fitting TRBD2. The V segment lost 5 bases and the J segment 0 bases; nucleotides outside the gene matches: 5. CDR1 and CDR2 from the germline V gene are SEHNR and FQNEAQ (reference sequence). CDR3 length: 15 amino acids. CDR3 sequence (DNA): TGTGCCAGCAGCCCGACTAGCAGAAGCACAGATACGCAGTATTTT. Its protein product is CASSPTSRSTDTQYF.

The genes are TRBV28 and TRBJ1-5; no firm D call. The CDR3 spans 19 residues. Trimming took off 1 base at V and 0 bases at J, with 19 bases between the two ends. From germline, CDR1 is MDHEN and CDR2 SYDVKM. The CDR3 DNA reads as TGTGCCAGCAGTTTATTTTTTCCAAGACGGGTATATAGCAATCAGCCCCAGCATTTT. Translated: CASSLFFPRRVYSNQPQHF.

The CDR3 loop reads CASSLDTSGVTYEQYF. The CDR3 DNA reads as TGTGCCAGCAGCTTGGATACTAGCGGGGTCACCTACGAGCAGTACTTC. The chain employs TRBV7-2 and TRBJ2-7; 10 nucleotides align to TRBD2. Germline values: CDR1 SGHTA, CDR2 FQGNSA. The CDR3 runs to 16 residues. Trimming removed 3 bases from V and 2 bases from J; junction bases left unmatched: 7.

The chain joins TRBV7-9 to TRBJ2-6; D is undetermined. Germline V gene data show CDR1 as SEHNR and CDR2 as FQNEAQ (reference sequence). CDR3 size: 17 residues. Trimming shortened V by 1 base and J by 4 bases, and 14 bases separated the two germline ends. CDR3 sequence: CASSLGQGGTGANVLTF. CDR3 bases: TGTGCCAGCAGCTTAGGTCAAGGCGGAACAGGGGCCAACGTCCTGACTTTC.

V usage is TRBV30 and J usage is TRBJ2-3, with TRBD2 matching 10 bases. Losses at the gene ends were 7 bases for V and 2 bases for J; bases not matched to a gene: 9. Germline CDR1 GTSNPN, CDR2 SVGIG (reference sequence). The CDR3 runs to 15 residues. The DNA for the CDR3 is TGTGCCTCAGGACTAGCGGCTATATACACAGATACGCAGTATTTT. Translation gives CASGLAAIYTDTQYF. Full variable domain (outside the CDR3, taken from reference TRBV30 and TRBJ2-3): SQTIHQWPATLVQPVGSPLSLECTVEGTSNPNLYWYRQAAGRGLQLLFYSVGIGQISSEVPQNLSASRPQDRQFILSSKKLLLSDSGFYLCASGLAAIYTDTQYFGPGTRLTVL.

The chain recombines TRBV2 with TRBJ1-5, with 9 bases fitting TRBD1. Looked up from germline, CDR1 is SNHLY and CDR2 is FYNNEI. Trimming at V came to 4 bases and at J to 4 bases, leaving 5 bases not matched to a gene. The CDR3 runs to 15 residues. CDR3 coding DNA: TGTGCCAGCAGTGGTGGGACAGGGCGGAATCAGCCCCAGCATTTT. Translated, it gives CASSGGTGRNQPQHF.

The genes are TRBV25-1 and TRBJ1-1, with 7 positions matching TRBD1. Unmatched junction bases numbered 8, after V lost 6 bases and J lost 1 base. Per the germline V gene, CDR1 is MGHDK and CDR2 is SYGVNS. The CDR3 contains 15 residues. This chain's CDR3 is CASRHFDRENTEAFF. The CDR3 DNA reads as TGTGCCAGCAGACACTTTGACAGGGAGAACACTGAAGCTTTCTTT.

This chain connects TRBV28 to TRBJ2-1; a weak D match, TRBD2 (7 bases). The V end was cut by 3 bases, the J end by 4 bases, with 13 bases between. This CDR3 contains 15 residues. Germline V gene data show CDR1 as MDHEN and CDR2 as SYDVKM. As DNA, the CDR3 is TGTGCCAGCAGTTTGGGGGCTAGCGGATACAATGAGCAGTTCTTC. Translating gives CASSLGASGYNEQFF.